The 30 T cell receptor beta chains listed next were all sequenced from one sample in a study of beta chain features in type 1 diabetes. The sequenced template was cDNA made from the entire isolated RNA. Libraries were prepared by immunoSEQ multiplex PCR; TCRdb keeps only in-frame clonotypes and omits some of them. The sample shows hundreds of thousands of clones, 10% to 15% of them seen only once. Sequencing was done on a sample of naive CD4+ T cells from blood. These receptors were obtained from a man aged 18 to 29 in good health.

The chain employs TRBV29-1 and TRBJ2-1, with D perhaps matching TRBD2 (6 bases). Germline V lookup: CDR1 SQVTM, CDR2 ANQGSEA. The length of the CDR3 is 13 residues. V lost 7 bases and J lost 9, with 19 bases in between. CDR3 nucleotides: TGCAGCGGGGGGGTACAAGGATCAGGTGAGCAGTTCTTC. Translation: CSGGVQGSGEQFF.

This clone was picked up a small number of times. This chain uses TRBV18 with TRBJ2-6; TRBD1 aligns across 8 bases. The CDR3 sequence is 17 residues long. V lost 5 bases to trimming and J lost 0 bases; unmatched junction nucleotides: 6. Germline loops: CDR1 KGHSH, CDR2 LQKENI. The CDR3 is CASSSGQVVSGANVLTF. Here the CDR3 DNA reads TGTGCCAGCTCATCGGGACAGGTTGTCTCTGGGGCCAACGTCCTGACTTTC.

The chain recombines TRBV19 with TRBJ1-1, with 9 positions matching TRBD1. CDR1 LNHDA and CDR2 SQIVND come from the germline V gene (reference sequence). The V gene end was trimmed by 4 bases and the J gene end by 2 bases; junction bases not matched to a gene: 2. CDR3 size: 14 residues. CDR3 DNA: TGTGCCAGTAGTAAGACAGGGGGAAACACTGAAGCTTTCTTT. It codes for CASSKTGGNTEAFF.

This clone was seen a few times. The genes are TRBV27 and TRBJ1-2, with 9 bases matching TRBD1. CDR3 size: 17 residues. The germline V gene has CDR1 MNHEY and CDR2 SMNVEV (reference sequence). The V gene end was trimmed by 8 bases and the J gene end by 8 bases; junction bases not matched to a gene: 21. DNA for the CDR3: TGTGCCAGCGCCCCGGGGGGGACAGGGACCCTTCGTGGGGGCTACACCTTC. Its translation is CASAPGGTGTLRGGYTF.

This clone was observed a few times. The rearrangement joins TRBV29-1 to TRBJ2-5, with D tentatively TRBD1 (5 bases). The J call may be wrong; the DNA end is better matched by TRBJ2-7. CDR3 size: 13 residues. Per germline, CDR1 SQVTM and CDR2 ANQGSEA. The CDR3 nucleotides read TGCAGCGTTGAAAGACAGTCCCCCTACGAGCAGTACTTC. It specifies CSVERQSPYEQYF.

This clone was counted between two and nine times. V is TRBV9 and J is TRBJ2-3, with a possible D match to TRBD1 (5 bases). The CDR3 is 14 amino acids. V gave up 2 bases and J gave up 5 bases, with 12 bases separating them. Germline CDR1 SGDLS, CDR2 YYNGEE. The CDR3 DNA sequence: TGTGCCAGCAGCGTTCGGACATTCGGAGATACGCAGTATTTT. It codes for CASSVRTFGDTQYF.

The chain is built from TRBV7-9 and TRBJ2-3; 10 bases line up with TRBD1. CDR3 length: 15 residues. The germline gives CDR1 SEHNR, CDR2 FQNEAQ (reference sequence). V lost 6 bases to trimming and J lost 2 bases; unmatched junction nucleotides: 5. Here the CDR3 reads CASRGDRGPTDTQYF. CDR3 DNA: TGTGCCAGCAGAGGGGACAGGGGCCCCACAGATACGCAGTATTTT. The complete variable domain, with remaining parts taken from reference TRBV7-9 and TRBJ2-3, reads DTGVSQNPRHKITKRGQNVTFRCDPISEHNRLYWYRQTLGQGPEFLTYFQNEAQLEKSRLLSDRFSAERPKGSFSTLEIQRTEQGDSAMYLCASRGDRGPTDTQYFGPGTRLTVL.

CDR3 DNA sequence: TGTGCCAGCAGCTTGGTGAGGGACAGGGGGACAGATACGCAGTATTTT. Its translation: CASSLVRDRGTDTQYF. V usage is TRBV5-8 and J usage is TRBJ2-3, with 11 bases lining up with TRBD1. Per germline, CDR1 SGHTS and CDR2 YDEGEE. This CDR3 has 16 residues. Trimming cost V 0 bases and J 3 bases; bases outside gene matches: 3. Using reference TRBV5-8 and TRBJ2-3 for the parts outside the CDR3, the full variable domain is EAGVTQSPTHLIKTRGQQATLRCSPISGHTSVYWYQQALGLGLQFLLWYDEGEERNRGNFPPRFSGRQFPNYSSELNVNALELEDSALYLCASSLVRDRGTDTQYFGPGTRLTVL.

The chain joins TRBV28 to TRBJ1-1, with D hard to call. The CDR3 is 16 amino acids. Germline V gene data show CDR1 as MDHEN and CDR2 as SYDVKM. V lost 3 bases to trimming and J lost 0 bases, with 14 bases between them. The CDR3 loop reads CASSFHSQAVNTEAFF. The CDR3 DNA reads TGTGCCAGCAGTTTTCACTCGCAGGCTGTGAACACTGAAGCTTTCTTT.

The V and J genes are TRBV19 and TRBJ2-7; 8 nucleotides align to TRBD1. V trimming: 2 bases; J trimming: 6 bases; junction bases outside the gene matches: 6. CDR1 is LNHDA and CDR2 is SQIVND in the germline V gene (reference sequence). The CDR3 covers 14 residues. CDR3 DNA: TGTGCCAGTAGTATAAGCAGGGGGCAATCCGAGCAGTACTTC. Translating it yields CASSISRGQSEQYF.

In its sample, this clone was seen a few times. The chain uses TRBV7-2 and TRBJ2-1; a possible D gene is TRBD1 (6 bases). The CDR3 consists of 14 residues. The germline CDR1 and CDR2 sequences are SGHTA and FQGNSA. Between the trimmed V and J ends, which lost 2 bases and 5 bases, there was a span of 10 bases. CDR3 region: CASSLQGWDNEQFF. In nucleotides, the CDR3 is TGTGCCAGCAGCTTACAGGGGTGGGACAATGAGCAGTTCTTC.

This clone was observed a few times. The genes are TRBV7-6 and TRBJ2-5; a weak D match, TRBD2 (6 bases). The germline CDR1 and CDR2 sequences are SGHVS and FNYEAQ. Between the trimmed V and J ends, which lost 5 bases and 5 bases, there was a span of 30 bases. The CDR3 is 19 residues long. CDR3 loop: CASSLRTTSKLSEWETQYF. CDR3 coding DNA: TGTGCCAGCAGCCTCAGGACTACAAGCAAGCTATCGGAATGGGAGACCCAGTACTTC.

The chain combines TRBV5-1 with TRBJ2-5; 12 positions agree with TRBD2. The J call is uncertain, as TRBJ2-7 better fits the DNA end. CDR1 and CDR2 from the germline V gene are SGHRS and YFSETQ. This CDR3 spans 15 amino acids. CDR3 DNA sequence: TGCGCCAGCAGCTTGTCTAGCGGGAGGGCCTACGAGCAGTACTTC. It yields the protein CASSLSSGRAYEQYF.

There are a few counts of this clone. V usage is TRBV9 and J usage is TRBJ2-1; 9 bases are shared with TRBD2. Trimming removed 7 bases from V and 5 bases from J; junction bases left unmatched: 10. Germline-derived CDR1 and CDR2 are SGDLS and YYNGEE. The CDR3 consists of 15 residues. This CDR3 reads CASGGREGRHNEQFF. CDR3 sequence (DNA): TGTGCCAGCGGAGGGCGGGAGGGCCGCCACAATGAGCAGTTCTTC.

The genes are TRBV4-2 and TRBJ1-5; possibly TRBD1 for D (5 bases). V lost 1 base, J lost 4 bases, and 8 bases lay in between. Germline lookup yields CDR1 LGHNA and CDR2 YNFKEQ. The CDR3 has 14 amino acids. The CDR3 loop reads CASSQVGGNQPQHF. For the CDR3, the DNA is TGTGCCAGCAGCCAAGTCGGGGGGAATCAGCCCCAGCATTTT.

The chain recombines TRBV6-1 with TRBJ2-7, with 8 nucleotides matching TRBD1. The V and J ends lost 2 bases and 13 bases, in that order; junction bases with no gene match: 4. Per germline, CDR1 MNHNS and CDR2 SASEGT. CDR3 size: 11 residues. The CDR3 DNA follows: TGTGCCAGCAGTGAAAGCAGGGGGCAATACTTC. Protein sequence: CASSESRGQYF.

The chain has TRBV5-1 and TRBJ2-3; D possibly corresponds to TRBD1 (6 bases). Trimming removed 4 bases from V and 2 bases from J, with 14 bases in between. The CDR3 sequence is 15 residues long. The germline V gene encodes CDR1 SGHRS and CDR2 YFSETQ. The CDR3 spells CASSSLDRNTDTQYF. The CDR3, as DNA: TGCGCCAGCAGCAGCTTGGACAGAAACACAGATACGCAGTATTTT.

This clone came up a few times. The chain carries TRBV29-1 and TRBJ1-5; tentative D call: TRBD1 (6 bases). CDR3 size: 13 residues. The germline V gene has CDR1 SQVTM and CDR2 ANQGSEA. Trimming pared 3 bases from V and 6 bases from J, leaving 12 bases between. The CDR3 DNA sequence: TGCAGCGTTGAGCTCAGGGGCGGTCAGCCCCAGCATTTT. Its protein is CSVELRGGQPQHF.

This clone was detected a few times. The J gene is TRBJ2-5, the V gene TRBV6-1; TRBD1 is a possible D gene (6 bases). Germline V gene sequence: CDR1 MNHNS, CDR2 SASEGT. The CDR3 is 14 residues long. V lost 3 bases, J lost 4 bases, and 12 bases lay in between. In DNA form, the CDR3 reads TGTGCCAGCAGTGACCGGGACACCCGAGAGACCCAGTACTTC. Its protein is CASSDRDTRETQYF.

This clone has only a few counts. J is TRBJ1-2 and V is TRBV5-1; no firm D call. V dropped 0 bases and J dropped 5 bases, with 11 bases sitting between them. The CDR3 consists of 14 residues. Looked up from germline, CDR1 is SGHRS and CDR2 is YFSETQ. The CDR3 DNA follows: TGCGCCAGCAGCTTGGTTTCCGGGGTTTATGGCTACACCTTC. Translating it yields CASSLVSGVYGYTF.

This clone came up a few times. The V and J genes are TRBV4-2 and TRBJ2-1; maybe TRBD1 (6 bases). Per the germline V gene, CDR1 is LGHNA and CDR2 is YNFKEQ. V shed 4 bases and J shed 4 bases, with 20 bases lying between them. The CDR3 extends over 17 amino acids. CDR3 coding DNA: TGTGCCAGCAGCCGCCAAACGCAGGGGAAGTTTTACAATGAGCAGTTCTTC. Its protein product is CASSRQTQGKFYNEQFF.

This chain joins TRBV30 and TRBJ2-7; tentatively, D is TRBD2 (5 bases). Germline V gives CDR1 GTSNPN, CDR2 SVGIG (reference sequence). The CDR3 runs 14 residues. Trimming stripped 4 bases from V and 4 bases from J, with 17 bases between. For the CDR3, the DNA is TGTGCCTGGAAAACGGGATCCACAGCGTACGAGCAGTACTTC. Its translation: CAWKTGSTAYEQYF.

The rearrangement uses TRBV19 and TRBJ2-1, with a weak D call TRBD2 (6 bases). V was shortened by 6 bases and J by 3 bases, with 21 bases between the two germline ends. This CDR3 is 17 amino acids long. Germline lookup yields CDR1 LNHDA and CDR2 SQIVND (reference sequence). Here the CDR3 DNA reads TGTGCCAGTAGGACCTCCCCACTAGCCCGCCTCTACAATGAGCAGTTCTTC. This gives the protein CASRTSPLARLYNEQFF.

This clone was seen only a few times. V and J are TRBV7-9 and TRBJ2-1; 11 nucleotides align to TRBD2. The CDR3 has 17 amino acids. Trimming took 3 bases from V and 2 from J; bases not matched to a gene: 6. Germline V gives CDR1 SEHNR, CDR2 FQNEAQ (reference sequence). The CDR3 spells CASSFLAGGGAYNEQFF. As DNA, the CDR3 is TGTGCCAGCAGCTTTCTAGCGGGAGGCGGGGCCTACAATGAGCAGTTCTTC.

The V call is TRBV30, the J call TRBJ2-7; TRBD1 aligns across 8 bases. The germline CDR1 and CDR2 sequences are GTSNPN and SVGIG (reference sequence). This CDR3 is built from 15 residues. V trimming: 4 bases; J trimming: 1 base; junction bases outside the gene matches: 9. The CDR3 DNA reads TGTGCCTGGAACCCGGACAGGGAGTATTCCTACGAGCAGTACTTC. Protein sequence: CAWNPDREYSYEQYF.

This clone was counted only a few times. This sequence joins TRBV6-1 and TRBJ2-7; D is possibly TRBD2 (6 bases). Germline V lookup: CDR1 MNHNS, CDR2 SASEGT. Trimming pared 9 bases from V and 1 base from J, leaving 19 bases between. The CDR3 is 15 amino acids. The CDR3 sequence is CASTTTGLLSYEQYF. The CDR3 coding sequence is TGTGCCAGTACAACAACGGGACTCCTTTCCTACGAGCAGTACTTC.

The chain joins TRBV15 to TRBJ1-5; D may be TRBD1 (5 bases). V lost 0 bases to trimming and J lost 2 bases, with 17 bases between them. CDR1 is LNHNV and CDR2 is YYDKDF in the germline V gene (reference sequence). The CDR3 is made up of 18 amino acids. This CDR3 reads CATSRDQFRGLRNQPQHF. Here the CDR3 DNA reads TGTGCCACCAGCAGAGATCAATTCCGGGGACTGCGCAATCAGCCCCAGCATTTT.

This clone was found a few times. The V and J genes are TRBV2 and TRBJ2-3; 8 bases align to TRBD2. V lost 6 bases to trimming and J lost 4 bases; unmatched junction nucleotides: 6. Germline CDR1 is SNHLY and CDR2 is FYNNEI. This CDR3 region has 14 residues. Here the CDR3 DNA reads TGTGCCAGCAGCCCGCGGGGGGTGGCAGATACGCAGTATTTT. Protein product: CASSPRGVADTQYF.

The V call is TRBV5-4, the J call TRBJ2-2; the D is unclear. V shed 4 bases and J shed 5 bases, with 12 bases lying between them. CDR3 length: 14 residues. Germline V lookup: CDR1 SGHNT, CDR2 YYREEE (reference sequence). In nucleotides, the CDR3 is TGTGCCAGCAGCGCTCCGCTAGAGACCGGGGAGCTGTTTTTT. Translation: CASSAPLETGELFF.

The chain links TRBV5-1 to TRBJ1-6; 7 nucleotides align to TRBD1. The CDR3 has 15 amino acids. V lost 2 bases to trimming and J lost 7 bases; unmatched junction nucleotides: 6. Germline values: CDR1 SGHRS, CDR2 YFSETQ. CDR3 region: CASSLQGSWNSPLHF. In nucleotides, the CDR3 is TGCGCCAGCAGCTTACAGGGGTCGTGGAATTCACCCCTCCACTTT. The full variable domain, with the rest looked up from reference TRBV5-1 and TRBJ1-6, is KAGVTQTPRYLIKTRGQQVTLSCSPISGHRSVSWYQQTPGQGLQFLFEYFSETQRNKGNFPGRFSGRQFSNSRSEMNVSTLELGDSALYLCASSLQGSWNSPLHFGNGTRLTVT.